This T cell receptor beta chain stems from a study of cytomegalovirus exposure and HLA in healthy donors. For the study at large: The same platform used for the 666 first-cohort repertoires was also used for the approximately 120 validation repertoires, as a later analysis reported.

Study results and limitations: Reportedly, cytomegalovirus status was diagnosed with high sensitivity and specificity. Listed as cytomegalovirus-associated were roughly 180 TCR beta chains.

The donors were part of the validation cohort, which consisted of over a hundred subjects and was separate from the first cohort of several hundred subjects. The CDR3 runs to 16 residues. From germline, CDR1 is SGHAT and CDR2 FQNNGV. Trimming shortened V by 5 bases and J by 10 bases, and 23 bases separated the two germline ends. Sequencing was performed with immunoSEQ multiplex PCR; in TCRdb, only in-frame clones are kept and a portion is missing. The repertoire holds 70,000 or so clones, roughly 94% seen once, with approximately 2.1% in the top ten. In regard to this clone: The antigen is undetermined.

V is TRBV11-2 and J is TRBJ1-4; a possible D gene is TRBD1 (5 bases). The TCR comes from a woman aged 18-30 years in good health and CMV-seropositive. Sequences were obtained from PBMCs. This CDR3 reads CASSEVRDDVGGKLFF. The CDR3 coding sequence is TGTGCCAGCAGCGAAGTACGAGACGATGTGGGGGGAAAACTGTTTTTT.